Presented here are 29 T cell receptor beta chains from one specimen sequenced in a study of T-cell reconstitution after alpha-beta-depleted transplantation in children (dated by TCRdb to 2016 to 2017). The receptor library was made with PCR. The run used an Illumina HiSeq 2500. Molecular barcoding was employed in the preparation of TCR libraries, with unique molecular identifiers being used to normalize TCRbeta repertoire quantification. Clones were called with MiXCR by TCRdb after fastp trimmed the public reads at Q25, and only in-frame beta chains were retained. Identical CDR3 protein sequences are pooled into one entry, listed with their most common genes and DNA. The sample has 240,000 or so distinct CDR3 sequences on record, just under 8.5% of them singletons. The ten largest clones represent 6% to 7% of the sample. What the treatment or condition label conveys for this sample: allogeneic hematopoietic cell transplantation with graft depleted of TCRalphabeta T cells and CD19 B cells.

The sample in question was PBMCs, mostly from graft donor cells, obtained 180 days after TCRalphabeta/CD19-depleted stem cell transplant. The receptor set was obtained from a male patient between 10 and 17 years old who had a stem cell transplant for acute lymphoblastic leukemia, so the T cells may come from the graft donor.

The sample holds a few counts of this clonotype. The V and J genes are TRBV18 and TRBJ2-7, with 8 bases lining up with TRBD2. The ends lost 4 bases at V and 3 bases at J; junction bases unmatched: 5. The V gene's germline CDR1 is KGHSH and CDR2 LQKENI. This CDR3 is 14 amino acids long. The CDR3 DNA reads as TGTGCCAGCTCACGTCGTACTAGCGGCTACGAGCAGTACTTC. Amino acids: CASSRRTSGYEQYF. Using reference TRBV18 and TRBJ2-7 for the parts outside the CDR3, the full variable domain is NAGVMQNPRHLVRRRGQEARLRCSPMKGHSHVYWYRQLPEEGLKFMVYLQKENIIDESGMPKERFSAEFPKEGPSILRIQQVVRGDSAAYFCASSRRTSGYEQYFGPGTRLTVT.

The table lists this clonotype with many counts. V gene TRBV29-1 combines with J gene TRBJ1-2; D might be TRBD1 (5 bases). V dropped 6 bases and J dropped 4 bases, with 12 bases sitting between them. Germline values: CDR1 SQVTM, CDR2 ANQGSEA. The CDR3 sequence is 12 residues long. CDR3 protein: CSVPGGIYGYTF. CDR3 bases: TGCAGCGTACCTGGGGGGATCTATGGCTACACCTTC.

At least ten counts were recorded for this clonotype. The V and J genes are TRBV20-1 and TRBJ1-2, with 8 bases fitting TRBD1. V dropped 4 bases and J dropped 5; count of bases not matched to a gene: 6. This CDR3 has 13 residues. Germline CDR1 is DFQATT and CDR2 is SNEGSKA (reference sequence). The CDR3 DNA is TGCAGTGCTACAGTAGGACAGGGTTATGGCTACACCTTC. As protein: CSATVGQGYGYTF.

This clonotype has at least ten counts. This chain joins TRBV11-2 and TRBJ1-6, with 7 bases identical to TRBD1. V lost 4 bases to trimming and J lost 4 bases; unmatched junction nucleotides: 7. The CDR3 runs to 16 residues. Germline CDR1 SGHAT, CDR2 FQNNGV. CDR3 protein: CASSYRDRTYNSPLHF. Written as DNA, the CDR3 is TGTGCCAGCAGCTACCGGGACAGAACTTATAATTCACCCCTCCACTTT.

This clonotype was picked up many times. The CDR3 loop is CASSLPRPDSPLHF. The CDR3, as DNA: TGTGCCAGCAGTCTACCGAGGCCGGATTCACCCCTCCACTTT. This chain links TRBV6-5 with TRBJ1-6; the D is unclear. The CDR3 runs to 14 residues. Per the germline V gene, CDR1 is MNHEY and CDR2 is SVGAGI. V lost 5 bases and J 8 bases, leaving 13 bases between the germline ends.

There are many counts of this clonotype. The rearrangement links TRBV29-1 to TRBJ2-3; TRBD1 matches 8 bases. V shed 7 bases, J shed 1 base, and the junction held 7 bases outside the gene matches. The CDR3 sequence is 14 residues long. Germline loops: CDR1 SQVTM, CDR2 ANQGSEA. CDR3: CSAEGQDRTDTQYF. For the CDR3, the DNA is TGCAGCGCCGAGGGACAGGACCGCACAGATACGCAGTATTTT.

This clonotype was counted at least ten times. This chain links TRBV28 with TRBJ2-7; tentatively, D is TRBD1 or TRBD2 (5 bases each). Trimming removed 3 bases at V and 7 bases at J, with 19 bases between. The CDR3 consists of 15 residues. Germline V gene lookup returns CDR1 MDHEN and CDR2 SYDVKM. The chain's CDR3 is CASSFRLGTGQEQYF. CDR3 in DNA: TGTGCCAGCAGTTTTCGGCTAGGGACCGGGCAAGAGCAGTACTTC.

This clonotype occurred many times. The chain is built from TRBV12-3 or TRBV12-4 and TRBJ1-4; TRBD1 aligns across 8 bases. This CDR3 spans 14 amino acids. The trim removed 3 bases at V and 6 bases at J, leaving 3 bases unmatched. The CDR3 DNA is TGTGCCAGCAGTTTGGACAGGGAAGATGAAAAACTGTTTTTT. Its translation is CASSLDREDEKLFF.

This clonotype was counted many times. This chain joins TRBV28 and TRBJ1-1; 8 nucleotides agree with TRBD1. Germline V gene sequence: CDR1 MDHEN, CDR2 SYDVKM. The CDR3 has 12 amino acids. Trimming removed 9 bases from V and 5 bases from J; junction bases left unmatched: 5. CDR3 in DNA: TGTGCCAGTTTACAGGGGGAGACTGAAGCTTTCTTT. This translates into CASLQGETEAFF.

Concerning this clonotype: This sequence may be a read error, since a much larger clone differs from it by one base. The V call is TRBV28, the J call TRBJ1-2; D is unclear. CDR1 is MDHEN and CDR2 is SYDVKM in the germline V gene. V dropped 4 bases and J dropped 6 bases, with 3 bases sitting between them. The CDR3 spans 10 residues. The CDR3 DNA sequence: TGTGCCAGCAGTTCCCATGGCTACACCTTC. It specifies CASSSHGYTF.

This clonotype has a count of ten or more. This chain uses TRBV9 with TRBJ2-7, with D tentatively TRBD1 (6 bases). Germline V CDR1 and CDR2: SGDLS, YYNGEE. The length of the CDR3 is 16 residues. Trimming took off 0 bases at V and 5 bases at J, with 18 bases between the two ends. CDR3 amino acids: CASSVALQGEIHEQYF. CDR3 nucleotide sequence: TGTGCCAGCAGCGTAGCCCTACAGGGTGAGATCCACGAGCAGTACTTC. The variable domain in full, with the rest retrieved from reference TRBV9 and TRBJ2-7, is DSGVTQTPKHLITATGQRVTLRCSPRSGDLSVYWYQQSLDQGLQFLIQYYNGEERAKGNILERFSAQQFPDLHSELNLSSLELGDSALYFCASSVALQGEIHEQYFGPGTRLTVT.

In its sample, this clonotype was seen a few times. A much larger clone is a single base away; this may be a read error. The rearrangement links TRBV12-3 or TRBV12-4 to TRBJ1-5; D gene uncertain. With 6 bases removed from V and 3 bases from J, the gap between germline ends came to 9 bases. This CDR3 spans 13 amino acids. The CDR3 loop is CASSQFVNQPQHF. The CDR3 DNA reads TGTGCCAGCAGCCAGTTCGTCAATCAGCCCCAGCATTTT.

At least ten counts were recorded for this clonotype. The V and J genes are TRBV6-5 and TRBJ1-1, with D possibly being TRBD1 (5 bases). Trimming pared 2 bases from V and 9 bases from J, leaving 16 bases between. The CDR3 runs 14 residues. Germline V gene lookup returns CDR1 MNHEY and CDR2 SVGAGI. The CDR3 sequence is CASSYGTIDKKAFF. For the CDR3, the DNA is TGTGCCAGCAGTTACGGGACGATAGATAAAAAAGCTTTCTTT.

This clonotype has ten or more counts. The chain carries TRBV12-3 or TRBV12-4 and TRBJ2-7; 8 nucleotides line up with TRBD2. The junction had 9 bases not matched to a gene; V was cut back by 7 bases and J by 7 bases. There are 13 residues in the CDR3. CDR3 DNA: TGTGCCAGCACTCGGGAGGGTGTTATGGAGCAGTACTTC. This gives the protein CASTREGVMEQYF.

This clonotype was found many times. The chain combines TRBV20-1 with TRBJ2-1; 12 nucleotides line up with TRBD1. This CDR3 has 15 residues. V lost 3 bases, J lost 7 bases, and 7 bases stayed unmatched. CDR1 is DFQATT, CDR2 SNEGSKA, per germline (reference sequence). In nucleotides, the CDR3 is TGCAGTGCTAGGACCGGGACAGGGGGCGGAAATGAGCAGTTCTTC. It encodes CSARTGTGGGNEQFF.

Ten or more counts support this clonotype. The genes are TRBV7-2 and TRBJ2-7, with 10 bases lining up with TRBD1. Per germline, CDR1 SGHTA and CDR2 FQGNSA. Unmatched junction bases numbered 5, after V lost 4 bases and J lost 2 bases. The CDR3 contains 15 residues. CDR3 coding DNA: TGTGCCAGCAGCTCCCCCGGGACAGGGGCCTACGAGCAGTACTTC. Translated: CASSSPGTGAYEQYF.

This clonotype showed up many times. The genes are TRBV7-8 and TRBJ2-7; D not resolved. Trimming cost V 0 bases and J 6 bases, with 6 bases left between them. Germline loops: CDR1 SGHVS, CDR2 FQNEAQ. The CDR3 has 12 residues. The CDR3 DNA follows: TGTGCCAGCAGCTTAGCGGGGATCGAGCAGTACTTC. Residues: CASSLAGIEQYF. The whole variable domain, remainder taken from reference TRBV7-8 and TRBJ2-7, is GAGVSQSPRYKVAKRGQDVALRCDPISGHVSLFWYQQALGQGPEFLTYFQNEAQLDKSGLPSDRFFAERPEGSVSTLKIQRTQQEDSAVYLCASSLAGIEQYFGPGTRLTVT.

This clonotype has at least ten counts. The chain links TRBV18 to TRBJ2-3, with 8 bases identical to TRBD2. CDR3 length: 16 amino acids. The V and J ends lost 4 bases and 1 base, in that order; junction bases with no gene match: 7. Germline values: CDR1 KGHSH, CDR2 LQKENI. The CDR3 DNA follows: TGTGCCAGCTCACATTCGACTAGCGCCCGCACAGATACGCAGTATTTT. As protein: CASSHSTSARTDTQYF.

This clonotype showed up many times. This CDR3 reads CASSLEGGREKLFF. Written as DNA, the CDR3 is TGTGCCAGCAGTTTAGAAGGAGGAAGGGAAAAACTGTTTTTT. V and J are TRBV12-3 or TRBV12-4 and TRBJ1-4; D not certain. This CDR3 has 14 residues. The ends were cut back, 1 base at V and 8 bases at J, with 11 bases in the middle.

There are many counts of this clonotype. The chain joins TRBV9 to TRBJ1-1; D gene unclear. Germline lookup yields CDR1 SGDLS and CDR2 YYNGEE. This CDR3 has 15 amino acids. Trimming left V 0 bases short and J 3 bases short, with 12 bases between. The CDR3 protein is CASSVGGVGYTEAFF. The CDR3 DNA follows: TGTGCCAGCAGCGTAGGTGGTGTGGGGTACACTGAAGCTTTCTTT.

This clonotype has a count of ten or more. V usage is TRBV7-8 and J usage is TRBJ2-6; D remains ambiguous. The CDR3 is 15 amino acids. Germline CDR1 and CDR2: SGHVS and FQNEAQ. Between the trimmed V and J ends, which lost 4 bases and 0 bases, there was a span of 7 bases. CDR3: CASSSTGSGANVLTF. In DNA, the CDR3 is TGTGCCAGCAGCTCTACGGGCTCTGGGGCCAACGTCCTGACTTTC.

This clonotype was found many times. The chain has TRBV12-3 or TRBV12-4 and TRBJ2-5, with 8 bases identical to TRBD1. The CDR3 extends over 15 amino acids. Trimming at V came to 2 bases and at J to 5 bases, leaving 7 bases not matched to a gene. The CDR3, as DNA: TGTGCCAGCAGTTTACCCCAGGGGGCGGGTGAGACCCAGTACTTC. Encoded protein: CASSLPQGAGETQYF.

This clonotype has ten or more counts. The V call is TRBV29-1, the J call TRBJ2-7; D is possibly TRBD1 (6 bases). The V and J ends lost 2 bases and 3 bases respectively, with 11 bases between them. Per germline, CDR1 SQVTM and CDR2 ANQGSEA. This CDR3 is built from 13 residues. CDR3 in amino acids: CSVELGGNYEQYF. CDR3 bases: TGCAGCGTTGAATTAGGGGGAAACTACGAGCAGTACTTC.

There are many counts of this clonotype. The chain recombines TRBV12-3 or TRBV12-4 with TRBJ2-2, with 7 bases identical to TRBD2. The V gene end was trimmed by 7 bases and the J gene end by 4 bases; junction bases not matched to a gene: 6. CDR3 length: 14 residues. The CDR3 bases are TGTGCCAGCATCAGGACTAGTGCCACCGGGGAGCTGTTTTTT. Amino acids: CASIRTSATGELFF.

This clonotype was found many times. The chain couples TRBV9 to TRBJ1-1; D is perhaps TRBD1 (5 bases). Per germline, CDR1 SGDLS and CDR2 YYNGEE. Trimming took off 4 bases at V and 3 bases at J, with 19 bases between the two ends. This CDR3 is built from 16 residues. CDR3 sequence (DNA): TGTGCCAGCAGCCCCAGTGGGATGACAGTAGACACTGAAGCTTTCTTT. This gives the protein CASSPSGMTVDTEAFF. Full variable domain (missing parts from reference TRBV9 and TRBJ1-1): DSGVTQTPKHLITATGQRVTLRCSPRSGDLSVYWYQQSLDQGLQFLIQYYNGEERAKGNILERFSAQQFPDLHSELNLSSLELGDSALYFCASSPSGMTVDTEAFFGQGTRLTVV.

This clonotype was found many times. The chain recombines TRBV12-3 or TRBV12-4 with TRBJ2-2; 9 nucleotides align to TRBD1. Losses at the gene ends were 0 bases for V and 7 bases for J; bases not matched to a gene: 9. The CDR3 is made up of 17 amino acids. The CDR3 spells CASSLAPGTGRIGELFF. The CDR3 DNA follows: TGTGCCAGCAGTTTAGCCCCTGGGACAGGGAGGATCGGGGAGCTGTTTTTT.

Only a few counts were recorded for this clonotype. The rearrangement links TRBV11-2 to TRBJ2-7; TRBD1 matches 11 bases. The CDR3 sequence is 17 residues long. Unmatched junction bases numbered 10, after V lost 2 bases and J lost 4 bases. CDR1 is SGHAT, CDR2 FQNNGV, per germline. CDR3 protein: CASSLNRGQGAGYEQYF. In DNA, the CDR3 is TGTGCCAGCAGCTTAAATCGAGGACAGGGGGCGGGATACGAGCAGTACTTC.

As regards this clonotype: Given a much more abundant clone one base away, this may be a read error. This rearrangement joins TRBV5-1 to TRBJ2-2; D unclear. CDR1 is SGHRS, CDR2 YFSETQ, per germline. The CDR3 is 13 amino acids. CDR3 amino acids: CARSSQETGELFF. CDR3 DNA sequence: TGCGCCCGCAGCAGTCAGGAAACCGGGGAGCTGTTTTTT.

This clonotype was seen many times. The chain carries TRBV18 and TRBJ2-5; maybe TRBD2 (5 bases). CDR1 is KGHSH and CDR2 is LQKENI in the germline V gene. The CDR3 spans 14 residues. Trimming cost V 4 bases and J 5 bases, with 14 bases left between them. The chain's CDR3 is CASSLSAGHETQYF. CDR3 sequence (DNA): TGTGCCAGCTCACTCTCGGCGGGCCACGAGACCCAGTACTTC.